One sample yielded the 4 T cell receptor beta chains listed below, sequenced in a study of CD8 T cells in Susac syndrome. The authors reverse transcribed roughly 0.5 to 1 ug RNA with random hexamers. MiXCR, run by TCRdb on the immunoSEQ multiplex PCR reads, gives a single entry per CDR3 protein. The sample has under 250,000 distinct CDR3 sequences; 93% are singletons. The sequenced sample consisted of CD4+ T cells from PBMCs. The receptors stem from a human donor with multiple sclerosis.

The chain carries TRBV5-4 and TRBJ2-5; 7 nucleotides align to TRBD1. Germline V gene lookup returns CDR1 SGHNT and CDR2 YYREEE (reference sequence). This CDR3 contains 14 residues. V shed 4 bases and J 5 bases; nucleotides not matched to a gene: 8. The chain's CDR3 is CASSIGQALETQYF. The CDR3 DNA reads TGTGCCAGCAGCATCGGACAGGCGTTGGAGACCCAGTACTTC.

The gene calls are TRBV9 and TRBJ2-3, with a possible D match to TRBD1 (5 bases). This CDR3 has 16 residues. CDR1 and CDR2 (germline): SGDLS, YYNGEE. The ends were cut back, 0 bases at V and 4 bases at J, with 15 bases in the middle. The CDR3: CASSVGAGSVPDTQYF. The CDR3 DNA sequence: TGTGCCAGCAGCGTAGGGGCAGGGTCGGTGCCAGATACGCAGTATTTT.

The chain carries TRBV30 and TRBJ2-2; D gene ambiguous. Germline lookup yields CDR1 GTSNPN and CDR2 SVGIG (reference sequence). V was trimmed by 5 bases and J by 7 bases, leaving 8 bases between them. This CDR3 spans 11 amino acids. CDR3 sequence: CAWGSIGELFF. The CDR3 nucleotides read TGTGCCTGGGGGTCTATCGGGGAGCTGTTTTTT.

CDR3 region: CASREGARIYEQYV. DNA for the CDR3: TGCGCCAGCAGGGAGGGGGCGCGGATTTACGAGCAGTACGTC. This chain joins TRBV23-1 and TRBJ2-7; tentatively, D is TRBD1 (7 bases). TRBV23-1 counts as an open reading frame of uncertain function. This CDR3 is built from 14 residues. V was cut by 6 bases and J by 4 bases, with 16 bases left in between.